These T cell receptor beta chains were read from a single sample in a study of control samples from healthy donors and cancer patients. Using immunoSEQ multiplex PCR, the repertoire was profiled, and TCRdb retains in-frame clones only, with some absent. This sample has some 150,000 clones, with roughly 95% found just once. Sequenced input: blood. The receptors were sampled from a woman in her 30s in good health. The CDR3 runs from the conserved cysteine through the conserved F or W. Fields, in order: D gene, V gene, J gene, clone size, CDR3 protein, CDR3 DNA. The D gene is left open where the match is weak. Expanded clones get a size class; other rows say once, few or many, or leave the size out.

TRBD1	TRBV28	TRBJ2-7	.	CASRSGQVSYEQYF	TGTGCCAGCAGGTCGGGACAGGTCTCCTACGAGCAGTACTTC
.	TRBV5-1	TRBJ2-1	.	CASSVTRTNEQFF	TGCGCCAGCAGCGTAACTAGGACCAATGAGCAGTTCTTC
TRBD1	TRBV7-8	TRBJ2-1	.	CASSLGGQGTMGQFF	TGTGCCAGCAGCTTAGGCGGACAGGGTACAATGGGGCAGTTCTTC
.	TRBV28	TRBJ1-5	.	CASSFWGHSNQPQHF	TGTGCCAGCAGTTTTTGGGGACATAGCAATCAGCCCCAGCATTTT
TRBD1	TRBV11-1	TRBJ2-7	.	CASSFGTGGDYEQYF	TGTGCCAGCAGCTTCGGGACAGGGGGCGACTACGAGCAGTACTTC
.	TRBV3-1/TRBV3-2	TRBJ2-5	.	CASSPLLGRSKETQYF	TGTGCCAGCAGCCCGTTACTTGGCAGGTCTAAAGAGACCCAGTACTTC
TRBD2	TRBV19	TRBJ2-6	few	CASSVLAGGLGANVLTF	TGTGCCAGTAGTGTACTAGCGGGAGGGCTCGGGGCCAACGTCCTGACTTTC
TRBD1	TRBV5-1	TRBJ1-6	once	CATQGGTGISGIPLHF	TGCGCCACCCAGGGTGGGACAGGGATCTCAGGAATACCCCTCCACTTT
TRBD1	TRBV5-1	TRBJ1-1	.	CASSPTFPGTGGRNTEAFF	TGCGCCAGCAGCCCTACTTTCCCCGGGACAGGGGGTCGGAACACTGAAGCTTTCTTT
TRBD2	TRBV4-1	TRBJ2-1	.	CASRLTMGTSGNNEQFF	TGCGCCAGCAGACTCACTATGGGGACTAGCGGGAACAATGAGCAGTTCTTC
TRBD1	TRBV2	TRBJ1-2	once	CASSDRTGGREGYTF	TGTGCCAGCAGTGACAGGACAGGGGGCCGGGAAGGCTACACCTTC
TRBD2	TRBV28	TRBJ2-1	.	CASSLLAGVYNEQFF	TGTGCCAGCAGTTTGCTAGCGGGAGTCTACAATGAGCAGTTCTTC
.	TRBV3-1/TRBV3-2	TRBJ1-2	.	CASSQPPNYGYTF	TGTGCCAGCAGCCAACCCCCTAACTATGGCTACACCTTC
.	TRBV6-5	TRBJ1-1	.	CASSYSANTEAFF	TGTGCCAGCAGTTACTCAGCAAACACTGAAGCTTTCTTT
TRBD2	TRBV5-1	TRBJ2-7	.	CASSSKTSGRAYEQYF	TGCGCCAGCAGCTCCAAGACTAGCGGGCGAGCCTACGAGCAGTACTTC
.	TRBV21-1	TRBJ1-3	few	CVARGRGIWGGNTIYF	TGTGTCGCCCGGGGCAGGGGCATTTGGGGTGGAAACACCATATATTTT
TRBD1	TRBV6-2/TRBV6-3	TRBJ2-7	.	CASSYRDRGTYEQYF	TGTGCCAGCAGTTACCGTGACAGGGGGACCTACGAGCAGTACTTC
.	TRBV5-8	TRBJ1-1	.	CASSQGPTSNTEAFF	TGTGCCAGCAGCCAAGGACCCACGTCCAACACTGAAGCTTTCTTT
.	TRBV28	TRBJ2-1	.	CASTIYNEQFF	TGTGCCAGTACCATTTACAATGAGCAGTTCTTC
TRBD2	TRBV18	TRBJ2-5	once	CASSPLGLAGGYSWETQYF	TGTGCCAGCTCACCACTGGGACTAGCGGGAGGTTATTCTTGGGAGACCCAGTACTTC
.	TRBV6-5	TRBJ2-6	.	CASRKGTAGANVLTF	TGTGCCAGCAGAAAAGGGACGGCTGGGGCCAACGTCCTGACTTTC
TRBD2	TRBV7-3	TRBJ2-3	.	CASSLKGGAQAGVGRPDTQYF	TGTGCCAGCAGCTTAAAAGGGGGAGCGCAAGCGGGAGTGGGGAGGCCAGATACGCAGTATTTT
.	TRBV2	TRBJ1-4	.	CASSQQRGGLNEKLFF	TGTGCCAGCAGTCAACAAAGGGGGGGGCTTAATGAAAAACTGTTTTTT
.	TRBV27	TRBJ2-5	.	CASSSLGETQYF	TGTGCCAGCAGTTCCCTAGGGGAGACCCAGTACTTC
TRBD1	TRBV5-6	TRBJ2-3	.	CASSAPGQGTDTQYF	TGTGCCAGCAGCGCCCCGGGACAGGGAACAGATACGCAGTATTTT
.	TRBV6-1	TRBJ1-1	once	CASRDTRSTEAFF	TGTGCCAGCAGAGATACACGGTCCACTGAAGCTTTCTTT
.	TRBV11-2	TRBJ2-1	.	CASSLGGPYEQFF	TGTGCCAGCAGCTTAGGAGGGCCCTATGAGCAGTTCTTC
.	TRBV6-2/TRBV6-3	TRBJ2-1	.	CASSIQGNEQFF	TGTGCCAGCAGTATACAGGGCAATGAGCAGTTCTTC
TRBD2	TRBV6-5	TRBJ2-1	once	CASSSGRRNEQFF	TGTGCCAGCAGTAGCGGGAGGCGGAATGAGCAGTTCTTC
.	TRBV5-4	TRBJ1-2	once	CASSFLNGYTF	TGTGCCAGCAGCTTCCTTAACGGCTACACCTTC
TRBD2	TRBV3-1/TRBV3-2	TRBJ2-5	.	CASSQDFRLAGDETQYF	TGTGCCAGCAGCCAAGATTTTAGGCTAGCGGGAGACGAGACCCAGTACTTC
.	TRBV9	TRBJ2-7	once	CASSQDGGTYEQYF	TGTGCCAGCAGCCAGGACGGCGGTACCTACGAGCAGTACTTC
TRBD2	TRBV25-1	TRBJ2-1	once	CASSELPGLQYNEQFF	TGTGCCAGCAGTGAACTACCGGGACTACAATACAATGAGCAGTTCTTC
TRBD1	TRBV14	TRBJ1-1	once	CASSQDLGTVTEAFF	TGTGCCAGCAGCCAAGATCTCGGGACAGTGACTGAAGCTTTCTTT
.	TRBV6-5	TRBJ2-5	.	CASSFKETQYF	TGTGCCAGCAGTTTTAAAGAGACCCAGTACTTC
TRBD1	TRBV7-2	TRBJ2-2	.	CASTLDRAQRELFF	TGTGCCAGCACCCTGGACAGGGCCCAAAGGGAGCTGTTTTTT
.	TRBV28	TRBJ1-1	.	CASSLTVNTEAFF	TGTGCCAGCAGTTTGACAGTGAACACTGAAGCTTTCTTT
TRBD1	TRBV5-5	TRBJ1-5	.	CASGKSGAGGYEQPQHF	TGTGCCAGCGGCAAGTCTGGGGCAGGGGGGTACGAGCAGCCCCAGCATTTT
TRBD1	TRBV18	TRBJ1-6	many	CASSPRGRFHNSPLHF	TGTGCCAGCTCACCGAGGGGGCGGTTCCATAATTCACCCCTCCACTTT
.	TRBV6-1	TRBJ2-7	.	CASSEAQGILYEQYF	TGTGCCAGCAGTGAAGCGCAGGGTATCCTCTACGAGCAGTACTTC
.	TRBV23-1	TRBJ1-2	.	CASSQSAAPGPGGYGYTF	TGCGCCAGCAGTCAATCGGCCGCCCCGGGACCGGGCGGCTATGGCTACACCTTC
.	TRBV7-9	TRBJ1-2	.	CASSLGYGGDYGYTF	TGTGCCAGCAGCTTAGGGTATGGGGGAGACTATGGCTACACCTTC
TRBD2	TRBV28	TRBJ2-1	.	CASTLAGGPYNEQFF	TGTGCCAGCACTCTAGCGGGAGGGCCATACAATGAGCAGTTCTTC
.	TRBV7-8	TRBJ1-1	.	CASSLAWGTEAFF	TGTGCCAGCAGCTTAGCGTGGGGCACTGAAGCTTTCTTT